Below, one T cell receptor (beta chain) is given with its context. Its antigen is unknown. MiXCR was run by TCRdb on the RT-PCR reads, yielding one entry per CDR3 protein. The table shows under 200,000 distinct CDR3 sequences, with roughly 11% occurring only once. This specimen comes from a study of response to subunit inactivated influenza vaccine. Overall study results and limits: It was the authors' suggestion that each seasonal influenza vaccination recruits few new T cells.

This CDR3 contains 13 residues. Deletions cut 5 bases from V and 13 bases from J, with 20 bases between. In germline, CDR1 is SGHTA, CDR2 FQGNSA. The V gene is TRBV7-2, the J gene TRBJ1-2; possible D gene TRBD1, 6 bases. Sequencing used non-naive T cells sorted from PBMCs, obtained roughly 48 days after vaccination. This clonotype was obtained from a man aged 45-65 years who received an inactivated influenza vaccine. The CDR3 loop is CASSGDRTLVSTF. CDR3 nucleotides: TGTGCCAGCAGCGGCGACAGGACATTGGTCTCCACCTTC. Using reference TRBV7-2 and TRBJ1-2 for the parts outside the CDR3, the full variable domain is GAGVSQSPSNKVTEKGKDVELRCDPISGHTALYWYRQSLGQGLEFLIYFQGNSAPDKSGLPSDRFSAERTGGSVSTLTIQRTQQEDSAVYLCASSGDRTLVSTFGSGTRLTVV.